This T cell receptor beta chain was sequenced during a study of OX40 agonist ivuxolimab in advanced cancers. With respect to the entire study: Ivuxolimab was a fully human IgG2 agonistic monoclonal antibody targeting the costimulatory receptor OX40 (CD134). Intravenous ivuxolimab was administered to patients every 2 weeks at six dose levels: 0.01, 0.1, 0.3, 1.5, 3 and 10 mg/kg. Among the roughly 52 dose-escalation patients, 19 had hepatocellular carcinoma, 15 or so melanoma, 9 renal cell carcinoma and 9 head and neck cancer. In the dose-escalation cohort, 82.7% of patients were male, and the mean age was approximately 64 years, with a range of about 23 to 90. Patients were allowed to have had prior anti-PD-1, anti-PD-L1 or anti-CTLA-4 therapy, and 40% of the dose-escalation patients had previously received checkpoint inhibitors. Partial responses occurred in three dose-escalation patients: two with cutaneous melanoma and one with hepatocellular carcinoma. Peripheral TCRbeta sequencing was intended to test whether TCR sequence diversity was altered and clonal T-cell expansion was caused by ivuxolimab. The paper describes the monotherapy dose-escalation part (N of about 52 patients) of the phase I trial of ivuxolimab.

Overall results and qualifications from the work: At doses of 0.1 to 3.0 mg/kg, clonal expansion of both CD4+ and CD8+ T cells in blood was seen between baseline and week 6. The antigen specificity of the peripheral T cells that underwent clonal expansion was not determined. In partial responders in the 0.1-3.0 mg/kg groups, normalized peripheral clonal expansion was found to be among the lowest, especially among CD8+ T cells. After ivuxolimab, expanded clones were on average more numerous among CD8+ T cells than among CD4+ T cells. Low levels of normalized T-cell clonal expansion were also seen in some patients who did not respond.

Measured from the cysteine to the phenylalanine, the CDR3 is 14 residues long. Only CDR3 DNA remains: 42 bases, in frame from the first base. Via the germline V gene, CDR1 is MNHNS and CDR2 SASEGT. At the junction V is shortened by 8 bases and J by 2 bases, with 15 bases in between. The trial excluded patients who had a history of autoimmune disease or who were on systemic immunosuppression. Peripheral blood for TCR sequencing was drawn from every dose cohort at baseline, at cycle 4 day 1 and at cycle 7 day 1. The samples were drawn from a first-in-human, open-label, multicenter phase I dose-escalation trial of ivuxolimab. Adults with locally advanced or metastatic melanoma, renal cell carcinoma, hepatocellular carcinoma or head and neck squamous cell carcinoma were enrolled in the trial. Before TCR sequencing, CD4+ T cells and CD8+ T cells were sorted from peripheral blood as separate populations.

Details on this clone: No antigen is known for it. Per-base qualities were not stored, and no clone one base away is much larger.

Genomic DNA was isolated from the sorted cells so that the TCRbeta CDR3 region could be sequenced. TCRbeta CDR3 regions were sequenced using the immunoSEQ Assay. Imported from immuneACCESS, the table was reduced by TCRdb to in-frame sequences with V and J called. These copies leave out some clones; in studies compared against another copy, an unresolved V gene accounts for under half, and the cause of the remainder is not known. For this sample there are 45,000 or so clones; 88% appear just once. Around 1% of the sample goes to the ten largest clones. The receptor comes from an adult with an advanced solid tumor such as melanoma, head and neck, liver or kidney cancer. The material was CD4+ or CD8+ T cells sorted from blood, obtained in a trial of the OX40 agonist ivuxolimab. The rearranged chain carries TRBV6-1 and TRBJ2-5; the D region may be TRBD1 or TRBD2, each matching 5 bases equally. The CDR3 loop reads CASGAGSSQETQYF. The DNA sequence is TGTGCCAGCGGGGCAGGGAGCTCTCAAGAGACCCAGTACTTC.